This TCR beta chain was retrieved from a study of blood T cell repertoires in COVID-19. Study-wide context: From the United States, Italy and Spain came samples of acute and convalescent COVID-19. Sample material is recorded as cDNA or gDNA derived from T cells, B-cell-depleted T cells, or PBMCs.

The table lists this clone with a count of one. CDR3 length equals 17 residues. V was trimmed by 4 bases and J by 1 base, leaving 17 bases between them. CDR1 MGHRA and CDR2 YSYEKL come from the germline V gene. Per the authors' pipeline: How many nucleated cells were present was estimated from reference gene primer amplification. Clones were sequenced by immunoSEQ multiplex PCR, and TCRdb holds only the in-frame ones, with some missing. V and J calls and clone size are copied from that table; D and trimming were computed from the DNA. This table has 100,000 to 120,000 clones, 85% appearing once. The clonotype comes from a human donor in a cohort sampled during active COVID-19. V is TRBV4-1 and J is TRBJ1-3, with TRBD1 as a possible D gene (6 bases). Sequenced: peripheral blood. CDR3 residues: CASSRGTQGGSGNTIYF. Here the CDR3 DNA reads TGCGCCAGCAGCCGGGGGACACAGGGAGGGTCTGGAAACACCATATATTTT.